These 21 T cell receptor beta chains were sequenced from one sample in a study of control samples from healthy donors and cancer patients. This table comes from immunoSEQ multiplex PCR, and its TCRdb copy is limited to in-frame clones, with some not included. The data show 40,000 to 60,000 clones, with about 86% seen just once and about 2.6% held by the top ten. The material sequenced was PBMCs. These receptors were collected from a woman aged 50 to 65 with lung cancer.

The J gene is TRBJ1-4, the V gene TRBV28; D gene uncertain. The V and J ends lost 6 bases and 3 bases respectively, with 2 bases between them. The CDR3 is made up of 11 amino acids. Per the germline V gene, CDR1 is MDHEN and CDR2 is SYDVKM. In DNA form, the CDR3 reads TGTGCCAGCAGGTCTAATGAAAAACTGTTTTTT. Translated: CASRSNEKLFF.

V and J are TRBV11-2 and TRBJ1-1; a possible D gene is TRBD1 (6 bases). The CDR3 is 17 residues long. The V and J ends lost 1 base and 2 bases respectively, with 17 bases between them. The germline V gene encodes CDR1 SGHAT and CDR2 FQNNGV. DNA for the CDR3: TGTGCCAGCAGCTTAGGTACAAGGGGACACTTTAACACTGAAGCTTTCTTT. Its protein product is CASSLGTRGHFNTEAFF.

Comments on this clone: Other DNA variants within this sample encode the same CDR3. The genes are TRBV11-2 and TRBJ2-7; tentatively, D is TRBD1 (5 bases). With 6 bases removed from V and 0 bases from J, the gap between germline ends came to 9 bases. The CDR3 contains 13 residues. CDR1 is SGHAT, CDR2 FQNNGV, per germline. The CDR3 DNA follows: TGTGCCAGCAGGCCAGGGATCTCCTACGAGCAGTACTTC. It specifies CASRPGISYEQYF.

The V call is TRBV7-2, the J call TRBJ2-4; 7 bases map to TRBD2. The J segment lost 4 bases and the V segment lost 0 bases, leaving 3 bases of the junction unmatched. Germline CDR1 is SGHTA and CDR2 is FQGNSA. The CDR3 is made up of 15 amino acids. CDR3 DNA: TGTGCCAGCAGCTTAGCTCAGGGAGGGAAAAACATTCAGTACTTC. This translates into CASSLAQGGKNIQYF.

The chain has TRBV5-6 and TRBJ1-4; D is ambiguous. CDR1 is SGHDT and CDR2 is YYEEEE in the germline V gene. The CDR3 contains 12 residues. V was trimmed by 0 bases and J by 8 bases, leaving 5 bases between them. CDR3 sequence: CASSLGGEKLFF. The CDR3 DNA is TGTGCCAGCAGCTTGGGTGGGGAAAAACTGTTTTTT.

The chain recombines TRBV21-1 with TRBJ1-2; the table's D call TRBD1 went unverified against the DNA. TRBV21-1 is a pseudogene segment. This CDR3 has 11 amino acids. DNA for the CDR3: TGTGCCGGGGGACAGGGCGACGGCTACACCTTC. Translation: CAGGQGDGYTF.

In its sample, this clone was seen once. V usage is TRBV19 and J usage is TRBJ1-5; 7 bases map to TRBD1. This CDR3 is 13 amino acids long. V gave up 5 bases and J gave up 4 bases; unmatched junction bases: 2. The germline gives CDR1 LNHDA, CDR2 SQIVND (reference sequence). The CDR3 DNA reads TGTGCCAGTAGTCCCAGGGGGAATCAGCCCCAGCATTTT. Residues: CASSPRGNQPQHF.

V and J are TRBV4-2 and TRBJ2-1; D is ambiguous. V was trimmed by 1 base and J by 5 bases, leaving 6 bases between them. The germline CDR1 and CDR2 sequences are LGHNA and YNFKEQ. CDR3 length: 13 amino acids. The DNA of the CDR3 is TGTGCCAGCAGCCAAGGGGTAAACAATGAGCAGTTCTTC. Protein sequence: CASSQGVNNEQFF.

This clone was observed a handful of times. One end of the junction fails to match germline, which may point to a read error. The rearrangement uses TRBV10-2 and TRBJ1-2, with TRBD1 matching over 9 bases. The germline gives CDR1 WSHSY, CDR2 SAAADI. This CDR3 contains 17 residues. CDR3 nucleotide sequence: TGCGCCAGCAGTGACCAGGGACAGGGTGATTCTAAATATGGCTACACCTTC. Its translation: CASSDQGQGDSKYGYTF.

The gene calls are TRBV5-1 and TRBJ1-5; D is perhaps TRBD1 (6 bases). V was trimmed by 3 bases and J by 4 bases, leaving 8 bases between them. CDR3 length: 13 amino acids. Germline CDR1 is SGHRS and CDR2 is YFSETQ. The CDR3 DNA reads as TGCGCCAGCAGCTCGGGACATAATCAGCCCCAGCATTTT. This encodes CASSSGHNQPQHF.

J is TRBJ1-6 and V is TRBV2; tentative D call: TRBD1 (6 bases). The V end was cut by 10 bases, the J end by 7 bases, with 14 bases between. The CDR3 sequence is 13 residues long. Germline CDR1 and CDR2: SNHLY and FYNNEI. The CDR3: CATSRDMNSPLHF. CDR3 coding DNA: TGTGCCACCTCGAGGGACATGAATTCACCCCTCCACTTT.

J is TRBJ1-5 and V is TRBV19, with D maybe TRBD1 (5 bases). This CDR3 has 16 amino acids. Germline loops: CDR1 LNHDA, CDR2 SQIVND (reference sequence). V was clipped by 5 bases and J by 4 bases, with 18 bases between them. As DNA, the CDR3 is TGTGCCAGTAGTCTCAAAGGGGCCGGTTTGAATCAGCCCCAGCATTTT. Protein: CASSLKGAGLNQPQHF. The entire variable domain, with the rest obtained from reference TRBV19 and TRBJ1-5, is as follows: DGGITQSPKYLFRKEGQNVTLSCEQNLNHDAMYWYRQDPGQGLRLIYYSQIVNDFQKGDIAEGYSVSREKKESFPLTVTSAQKNPTAFYLCASSLKGAGLNQPQHFGDGTRLSIL.

The chain couples TRBV29-1 to TRBJ2-1, with TRBD2 matching over 9 bases. This CDR3 is 16 amino acids long. Trimming took 3 bases from V and 7 from J; bases not matched to a gene: 13. The germline CDR1 and CDR2 sequences are SQVTM and ANQGSEA. The CDR3 nucleotides read TGCAGCGTTGACGGCTTGCGCGGGGGGGCGTCGAATGAGCAGTTCTTC. Amino acid sequence: CSVDGLRGGASNEQFF.

The CDR3 nucleotides are TGTGCCAGCAGTTGGGAGAGGACTGAAGCTTTCTTT. It encodes CASSWERTEAFF. This chain connects TRBV12-3 or TRBV12-4 to TRBJ1-1, with D unresolved. The V end was cut by 4 bases, the J end by 5 bases, with 8 bases between. This CDR3 has 12 residues.

The V and J genes are TRBV5-6 and TRBJ2-3, with TRBD2 identical over 7 bases. CDR3 length: 17 amino acids. Per germline, CDR1 SGHDT and CDR2 YYEEEE. Trimming cost V 4 bases and J 2 bases; bases outside gene matches: 13. The CDR3 region has the DNA TGTGCCAGCAGCCATTTAGGGGAGGGAGGTTTCACAGATACGCAGTATTTT. This codes for CASSHLGEGGFTDTQYF.

The chain carries TRBV2 and TRBJ1-1; TRBD1 matches 7 bases. Per germline, CDR1 SNHLY and CDR2 FYNNEI. The CDR3 is made up of 14 amino acids. V trimming: 6 bases; J trimming: 7 bases; junction bases outside the gene matches: 11. CDR3 sequence (DNA): TGTGCCAGCAGGGTTGACAGGGTCTCCTTTGAAGCTTTCTTT. It is translated as CASRVDRVSFEAFF.

This clone was counted a few times. The gene calls are TRBV7-6 and TRBJ1-5; no reliable D call. The ends were cut back, 1 base at V and 6 bases at J, with 13 bases in the middle. Germline V gives CDR1 SGHVS, CDR2 FNYEAQ. The CDR3 sequence is 15 residues long. The CDR3 sequence is CASSLGAGNGQPQHF. CDR3 DNA sequence: TGTGCCAGCAGCTTAGGGGCCGGGAATGGTCAGCCCCAGCATTTT.

The chain has TRBV5-1 and TRBJ1-1, with unresolved D. Germline loops: CDR1 SGHRS, CDR2 YFSETQ. This CDR3 is 14 amino acids long. Trimming cost V 7 bases and J 4 bases, with 17 bases left between them. This CDR3 reads CASGLEGSFTEAFF. The CDR3 region has the DNA TGCGCCAGCGGTCTGGAAGGGTCTTTCACTGAAGCTTTCTTT. Together with reference TRBV5-1 and TRBJ1-1, the CDR3 gives the full variable domain: KAGVTQTPRYLIKTRGQQVTLSCSPISGHRSVSWYQQTPGQGLQFLFEYFSETQRNKGNFPGRFSGRQFSNSRSEMNVSTLELGDSALYLCASGLEGSFTEAFFGQGTRLTVV.

J is TRBJ1-1 and V is TRBV7-8, with 12 bases aligning to TRBD1. The length of the CDR3 is 16 residues. Trimming at V came to 5 bases and at J to 0 bases, leaving 4 bases not matched to a gene. In germline, CDR1 is SGHVS, CDR2 FQNEAQ. CDR3 in amino acids: CASSEGTGGLNTEAFF. CDR3 in DNA: TGTGCCAGCAGCGAAGGGACAGGGGGCCTGAACACTGAAGCTTTCTTT.

CDR3 in DNA: TGTGCCAGCCGTAAGACGTCTGCCTATGGCTACACCTTC. Encoded protein: CASRKTSAYGYTF. J is TRBJ1-2 and V is TRBV27, with D unresolved. V was trimmed by 8 bases and J by 4 bases, leaving 14 bases between them. Germline assignment: CDR1 MNHEY and CDR2 SMNVEV (reference sequence). The CDR3 length is 13 residues.

The V call is TRBV21-1, the J call TRBJ2-4; TRBD1 reflects the table's D call only, with no check against the DNA. TRBV21-1 is recorded as a pseudogene. The CDR3 length is 12 residues. The DNA of the CDR3 is TGTGCCAGCAGCAAAGACAGGGGGGTTTCCTACTTC. Translating gives CASSKDRGVSYF.